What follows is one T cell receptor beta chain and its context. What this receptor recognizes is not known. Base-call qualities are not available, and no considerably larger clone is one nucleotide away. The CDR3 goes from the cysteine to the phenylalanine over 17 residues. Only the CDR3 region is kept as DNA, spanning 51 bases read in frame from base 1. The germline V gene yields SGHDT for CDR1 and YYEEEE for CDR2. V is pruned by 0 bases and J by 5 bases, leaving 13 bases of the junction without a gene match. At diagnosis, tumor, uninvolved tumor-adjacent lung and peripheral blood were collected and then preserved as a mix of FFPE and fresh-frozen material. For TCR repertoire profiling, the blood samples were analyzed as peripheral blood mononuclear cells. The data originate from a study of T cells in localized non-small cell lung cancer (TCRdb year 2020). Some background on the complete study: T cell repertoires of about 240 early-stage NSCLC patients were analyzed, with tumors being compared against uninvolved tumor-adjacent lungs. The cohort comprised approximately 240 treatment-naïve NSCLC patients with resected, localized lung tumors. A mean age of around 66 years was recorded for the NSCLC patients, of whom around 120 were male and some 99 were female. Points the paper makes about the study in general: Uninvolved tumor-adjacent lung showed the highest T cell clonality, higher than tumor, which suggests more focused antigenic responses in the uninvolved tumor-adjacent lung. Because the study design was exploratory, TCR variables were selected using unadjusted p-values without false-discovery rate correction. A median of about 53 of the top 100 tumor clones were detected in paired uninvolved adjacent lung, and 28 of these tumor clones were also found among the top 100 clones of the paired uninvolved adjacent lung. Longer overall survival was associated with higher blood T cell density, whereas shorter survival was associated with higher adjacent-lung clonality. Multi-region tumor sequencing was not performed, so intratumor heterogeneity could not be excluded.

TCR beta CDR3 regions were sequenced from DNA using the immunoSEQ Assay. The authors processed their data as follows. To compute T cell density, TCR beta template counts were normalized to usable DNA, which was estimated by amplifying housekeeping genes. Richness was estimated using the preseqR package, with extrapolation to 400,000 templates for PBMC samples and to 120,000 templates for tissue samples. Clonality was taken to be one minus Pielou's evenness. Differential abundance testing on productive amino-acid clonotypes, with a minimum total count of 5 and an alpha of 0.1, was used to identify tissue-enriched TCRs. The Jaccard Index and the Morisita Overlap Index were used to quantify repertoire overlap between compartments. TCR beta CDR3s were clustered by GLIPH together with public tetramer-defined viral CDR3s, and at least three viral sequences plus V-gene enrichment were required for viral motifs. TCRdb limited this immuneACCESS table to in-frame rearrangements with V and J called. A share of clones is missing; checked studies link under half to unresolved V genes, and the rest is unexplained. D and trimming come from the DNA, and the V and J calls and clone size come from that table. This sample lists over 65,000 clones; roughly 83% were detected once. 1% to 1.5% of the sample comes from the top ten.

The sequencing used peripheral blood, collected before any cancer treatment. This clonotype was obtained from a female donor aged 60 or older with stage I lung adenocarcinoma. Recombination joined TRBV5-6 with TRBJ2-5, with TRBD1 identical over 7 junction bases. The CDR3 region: CASSLALGAQGEETQYF. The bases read TGTGCCAGCAGCTTGGCCCTAGGGGCCCAGGGGGAGGAGACCCAGTACTTC. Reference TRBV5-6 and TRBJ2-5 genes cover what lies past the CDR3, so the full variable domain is DAGVTQSPTHLIKTRGQQVTLRCSPKSGHDTVSWYQQALGQGPQFIFQYYEEEERQRGNFPDRFSGHQFPNYSSELNVNALLLGDSALYLCASSLALGAQGEETQYFGPGTRLLVL.